Presented here are 3 T cell receptor beta chains from one specimen sequenced in a study of blood T cell repertoires in COVID-19 (TCRdb year 2020). The library came from the immunoSEQ multiplex PCR assay. Imported from immuneACCESS, the table was reduced by TCRdb to in-frame sequences with V and J called. These copies leave out some clones; in studies compared against another copy, an unresolved V gene accounts for under half, and the cause of the remainder is not known. The sample records roughly 290,000 clones, around 90% of which are singletons. The top ten hold about 1.7% of the sample. The sample comprised PBMCs or T cells enriched from blood (not recorded which). These receptors were obtained from a woman in her forties who had recovered from COVID-19.

This clone was recorded once. The J gene is TRBJ1-1, the V gene TRBV5-1; tentative D call: TRBD1 (6 bases). CDR1 SGHRS and CDR2 YFSETQ come from the germline V gene. The V end was cut by 3 bases, the J end by 3 bases, with 12 bases between. The CDR3 has 14 residues. This CDR3 is CASSYKGDDTEAFF. DNA for the CDR3: TGCGCCAGCAGCTACAAGGGGGACGACACTGAAGCTTTCTTT.

The chain uses TRBV7-2 and TRBJ1-1; D ambiguous. Looked up from germline, CDR1 is SGHTA and CDR2 is FQGNSA. V lost 2 bases and J 1 base, leaving 14 bases between the germline ends. The CDR3 has 16 amino acids. CDR3 nucleotide sequence: TGTGCCAGCAGCTTAAATGGAGGGAGGCAGAACACTGAAGCTTTCTTT. It translates to CASSLNGGRQNTEAFF.

The chain uses TRBV10-3 and TRBJ2-5, with TRBD2 as a possible D gene (5 bases). This CDR3 spans 12 amino acids. Looked up from germline, CDR1 is ENHRY and CDR2 is SYGVKD. V dropped 5 bases and J dropped 5 bases, with 9 bases sitting between them. CDR3 bases: TGTGCCATCAGTACTAGTGGTGAGACCCAGTACTTC. Its protein is CAISTSGETQYF.